What follows is one TCR beta chain and its context. The antigen remains unidentified. The data were obtained in a study of T cell responses to AZD1222 COVID-19 vaccine. Notes on the study in general: Vaccine-associated CD4 TCRs ranged over spike, dominating at 160-218 and 743-854. Spike-specific TCR breadth and depth both grew after two AZD1222 doses. Most donors were white British, females outnumbered males, and clonal diversity was possibly underestimated. Among spike-specific TCRs, nearly half reportedly target unmutated variant regions.

The table came from immunoSEQ multiplex PCR; TCRdb's copy has only in-frame clones and leaves some out. The sample contains about 97,000 clones, approximately 90% of which appear only once. This CDR3 has 12 residues. Trimming cost V 3 bases and J 5 bases, with 5 bases left between them. The receptor's source is an adult in good health. The sample consisted of peripheral blood, taken on day 0 of AZD1222 vaccination. The rearrangement links TRBV12-3 or TRBV12-4 to TRBJ1-5, with unresolved D. The DNA for the CDR3 is TGTGCCAGCAGTTTGGCAGATCAGCCCCAGCATTTT. This gives the protein CASSLADQPQHF.